This T cell receptor beta chain was identified in a study of OX40 agonist ivuxolimab in advanced cancers. Study-level points and caveats: Expanded peripheral T cell antigen specificity was not determined.

This CDR3 has 12 residues. Trimming took off 5 bases at V and 1 base at J, with 7 bases between the two ends. The germline gives CDR1 SGDLS, CDR2 YYNGEE. This clone was seen once. Antigen: not known. Clones were sequenced by immunoSEQ multiplex PCR, and TCRdb holds only the in-frame ones, with some missing. The table records more than 20,000 clones, 84% of them present only once. The chain joins TRBV9 to TRBJ2-7, with D possibly TRBD2 on 5 matching bases. The TCR originated in an adult with an advanced solid tumor such as melanoma, head and neck, liver or kidney cancer. Sequenced material: CD4+ or CD8+ T cells sorted from blood, taken in a trial of the OX40 agonist ivuxolimab. The CDR3 region has the DNA TGTGCCAGCAGTAGAGGGTCCTACGAGCAGTACTTC. This sequence encodes CASSRGSYEQYF.